This T cell receptor (beta chain) was identified during a study of T cell repertoires in cytomegalovirus infection. Study summary: Public TCR beta signatures marked donors with CMV infection and the matching HLA.

Study-wide findings and caveats: CMV-specific TCR beta clonotypes restricted by HLA-C were the ones dominating the ex vivo response. The study identified carriers of CMV plus the relevant HLA from cumulative public TCR beta family frequency.

A remark on this clonotype: Its target is not known.

V trimming: 6 bases; J trimming: 0 bases; junction bases outside the gene matches: 9. The CDR3 sequence is 16 residues long. The germline V gene encodes CDR1 MNHEY and CDR2 SMNVEV (reference sequence). A single record per CDR3 protein comes from TCRdb applying MiXCR to the reads. This table holds hundreds of thousands of distinct CDR3 sequences, roughly 26% found once. Sequencing was performed on CD8+ T cells from PBMCs. The gene calls are TRBV27 and TRBJ2-3; 7 bases are shared with TRBD1. The TCR comes from a human donor in good health (CMV status not recorded). Some clones in this sample may be carry-over from other donors' samples. This CDR3 is CASRKPGQHSTDTQYF. CDR3 sequence (DNA): TGTGCCAGCAGGAAACCGGGACAGCATAGCACAGATACGCAGTATTTT.